This TCR beta chain was recorded in a study of control samples from healthy donors and cancer patients (dated by TCRdb to 2018 to 2021). As concerns this clone: There is no known antigen for this receptor. No much larger clonotype is one base removed from it; base qualities were not supplied.

V is pared back by 4 bases and J by 0 bases, with 23 bases lying between the germline termini. The CDR3 goes from the cysteine to the phenylalanine over 19 residues. Of all the DNA, just the CDR3 is kept, 57 bases in frame from base 1. Reading the germline V gene gives CDR1 SGHNT and CDR2 YENEEA. The library came from the immunoSEQ multiplex PCR assay. TCRdb stores this immuneACCESS table with in-frame sequences only. Part of the clones is absent; in the studies checked, under half of the shortfall reflects unresolved V genes, and no reason is known for the rest. In this sample the table shows 35,000 to 40,000 clones, approximately 82% of which occur a single time. Roughly 21% of the sample comes from the top ten.

The sequence links TRBV11-3 to TRBJ2-3, with a weak D call of TRBD2 (6 bases match). This sequence was found in a woman aged 60-75 years with lung cancer. The source material was PBMCs. The nucleotide sequence is given as TGTGCCAGCAGCTCATTTAGGAGCAGCGGGCTTTATAGCACAGATACGCAGTATTTT. Its translation is CASSSFRSSGLYSTDTQYF.